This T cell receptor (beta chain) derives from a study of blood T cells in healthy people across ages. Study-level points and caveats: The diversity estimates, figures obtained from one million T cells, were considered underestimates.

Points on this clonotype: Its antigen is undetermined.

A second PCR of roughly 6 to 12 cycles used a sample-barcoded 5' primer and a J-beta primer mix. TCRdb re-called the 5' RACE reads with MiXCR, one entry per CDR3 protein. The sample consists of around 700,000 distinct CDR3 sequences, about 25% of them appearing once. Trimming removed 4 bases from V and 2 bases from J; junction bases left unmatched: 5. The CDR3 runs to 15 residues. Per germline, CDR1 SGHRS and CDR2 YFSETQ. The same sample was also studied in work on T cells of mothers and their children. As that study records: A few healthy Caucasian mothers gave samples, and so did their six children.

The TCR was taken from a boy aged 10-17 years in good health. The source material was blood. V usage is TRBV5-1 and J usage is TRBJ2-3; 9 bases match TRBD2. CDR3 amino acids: CASSPSGDVTDTQYF. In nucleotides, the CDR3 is TGCGCCAGCAGCCCTAGCGGGGACGTCACAGATACGCAGTATTTT.